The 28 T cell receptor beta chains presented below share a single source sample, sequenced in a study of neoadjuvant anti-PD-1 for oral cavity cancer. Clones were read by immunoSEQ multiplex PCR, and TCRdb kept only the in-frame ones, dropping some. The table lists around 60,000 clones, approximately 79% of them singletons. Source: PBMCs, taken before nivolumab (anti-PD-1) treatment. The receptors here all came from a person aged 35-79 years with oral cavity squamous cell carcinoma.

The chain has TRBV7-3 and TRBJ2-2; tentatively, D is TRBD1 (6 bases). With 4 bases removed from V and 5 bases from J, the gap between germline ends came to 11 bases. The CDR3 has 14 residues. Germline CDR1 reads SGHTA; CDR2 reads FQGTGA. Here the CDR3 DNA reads TGTGCCAGCAGCTCGGGACATATAACCGGGGAGCTGTTTTTT. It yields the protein CASSSGHITGELFF.

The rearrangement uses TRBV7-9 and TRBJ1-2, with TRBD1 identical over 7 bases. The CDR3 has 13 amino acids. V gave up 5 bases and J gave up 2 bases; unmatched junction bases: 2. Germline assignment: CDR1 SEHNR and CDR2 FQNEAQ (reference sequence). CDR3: CASSRGQNYGYTF. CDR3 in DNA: TGTGCCAGCAGCCGGGGACAGAACTATGGCTACACCTTC.

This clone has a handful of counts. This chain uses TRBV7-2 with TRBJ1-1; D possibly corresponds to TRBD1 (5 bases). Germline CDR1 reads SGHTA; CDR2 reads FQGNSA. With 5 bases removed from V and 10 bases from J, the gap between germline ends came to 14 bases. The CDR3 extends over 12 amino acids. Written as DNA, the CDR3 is TGTGCCAGCAGCCCTTCGAGGGGCTCAGCTTTCTTT. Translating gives CASSPSRGSAFF. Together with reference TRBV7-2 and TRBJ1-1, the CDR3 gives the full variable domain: GAGVSQSPSNKVTEKGKDVELRCDPISGHTALYWYRQSLGQGLEFLIYFQGNSAPDKSGLPSDRFSAERTGGSVSTLTIQRTQQEDSAVYLCASSPSRGSAFFGQGTRLTVV.

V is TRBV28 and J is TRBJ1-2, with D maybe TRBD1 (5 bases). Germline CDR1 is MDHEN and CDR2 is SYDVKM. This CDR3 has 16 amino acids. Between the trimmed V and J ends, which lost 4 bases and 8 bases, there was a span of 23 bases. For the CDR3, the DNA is TGTGCCAGCAGTTACGCAGTGGGACCCCGAACTAAGGGCTACACCTTC. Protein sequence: CASSYAVGPRTKGYTF.

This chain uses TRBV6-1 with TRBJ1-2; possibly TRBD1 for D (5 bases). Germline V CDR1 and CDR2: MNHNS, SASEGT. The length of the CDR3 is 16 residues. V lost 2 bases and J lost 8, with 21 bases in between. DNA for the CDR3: TGTGCCAGCAGTGAACGTATTAGGGACTCACGGGGAGGCTACACCTTC. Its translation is CASSERIRDSRGGYTF.

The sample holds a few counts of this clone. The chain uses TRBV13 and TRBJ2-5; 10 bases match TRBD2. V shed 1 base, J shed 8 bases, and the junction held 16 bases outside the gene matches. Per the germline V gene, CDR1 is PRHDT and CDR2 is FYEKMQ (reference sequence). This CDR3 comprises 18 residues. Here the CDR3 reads CASSLARPGLAVLGTQYF. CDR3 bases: TGTGCCAGCAGCTTAGCCCGACCTGGACTAGCGGTGTTAGGAACCCAGTACTTC.

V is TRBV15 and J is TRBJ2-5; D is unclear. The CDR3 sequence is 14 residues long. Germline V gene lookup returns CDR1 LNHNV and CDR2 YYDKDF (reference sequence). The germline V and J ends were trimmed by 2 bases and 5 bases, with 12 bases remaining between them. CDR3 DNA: TGTGCCACCAGCAGATATAACGGCAGGGAGACCCAGTACTTC. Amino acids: CATSRYNGRETQYF.

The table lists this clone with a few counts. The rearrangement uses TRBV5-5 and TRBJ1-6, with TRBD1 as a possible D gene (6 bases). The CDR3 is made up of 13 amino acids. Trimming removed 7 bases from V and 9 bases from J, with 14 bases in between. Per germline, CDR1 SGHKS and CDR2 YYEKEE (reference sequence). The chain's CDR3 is CASGPQGASPLHF. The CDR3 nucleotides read TGTGCCAGCGGACCACAGGGAGCTTCACCCCTCCACTTT.

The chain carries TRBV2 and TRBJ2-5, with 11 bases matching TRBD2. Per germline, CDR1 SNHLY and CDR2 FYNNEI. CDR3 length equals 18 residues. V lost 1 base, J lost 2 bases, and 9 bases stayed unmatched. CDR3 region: CASSEGASGGLKQETQYF. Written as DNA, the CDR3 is TGTGCCAGCAGTGAAGGGGCTAGCGGGGGGCTTAAGCAAGAGACCCAGTACTTC.

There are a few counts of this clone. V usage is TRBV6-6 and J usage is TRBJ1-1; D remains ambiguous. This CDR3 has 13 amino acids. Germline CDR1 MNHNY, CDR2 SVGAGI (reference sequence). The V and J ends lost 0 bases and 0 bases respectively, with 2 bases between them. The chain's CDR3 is CASSYSMNTEAFF. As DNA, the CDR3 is TGTGCCAGCAGTTACTCAATGAACACTGAAGCTTTCTTT.

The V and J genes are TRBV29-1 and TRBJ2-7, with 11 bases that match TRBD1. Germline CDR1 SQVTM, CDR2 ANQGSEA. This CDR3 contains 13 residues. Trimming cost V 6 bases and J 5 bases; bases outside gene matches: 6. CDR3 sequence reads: CSVPGQGVNEQYF. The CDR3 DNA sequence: TGCAGCGTACCGGGACAGGGGGTCAACGAGCAGTACTTC.

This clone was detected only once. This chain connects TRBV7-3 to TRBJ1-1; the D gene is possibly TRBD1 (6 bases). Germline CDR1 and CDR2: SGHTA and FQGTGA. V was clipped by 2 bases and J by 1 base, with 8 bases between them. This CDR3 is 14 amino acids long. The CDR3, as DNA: TGTGCCAGCAGCTTAGGAGGGGGGAACACTGAAGCTTTCTTT. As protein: CASSLGGGNTEAFF. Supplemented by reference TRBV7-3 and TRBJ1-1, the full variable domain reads GAGVSQTPSNKVTEKGKYVELRCDPISGHTALYWYRQSLGQGPEFLIYFQGTGAADDSGLPNDRFFAVRPEGSVSTLKIQRTERGDSAVYLCASSLGGGNTEAFFGQGTRLTVV.

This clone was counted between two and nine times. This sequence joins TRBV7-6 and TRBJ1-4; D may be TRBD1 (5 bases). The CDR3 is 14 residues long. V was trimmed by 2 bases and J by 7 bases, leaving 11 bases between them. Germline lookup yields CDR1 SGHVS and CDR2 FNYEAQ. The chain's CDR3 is CASSLSGQGEKLFF. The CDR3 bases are TGTGCCAGCAGCTTATCGGGGCAGGGTGAAAAACTGTTTTTT.

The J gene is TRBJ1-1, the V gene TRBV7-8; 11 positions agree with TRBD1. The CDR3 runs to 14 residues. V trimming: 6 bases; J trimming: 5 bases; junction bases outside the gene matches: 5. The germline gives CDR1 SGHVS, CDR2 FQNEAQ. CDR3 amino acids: CASSRGTGGTEAFF. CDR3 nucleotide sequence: TGTGCCAGCAGTCGTGGGACAGGGGGAACTGAAGCTTTCTTT.

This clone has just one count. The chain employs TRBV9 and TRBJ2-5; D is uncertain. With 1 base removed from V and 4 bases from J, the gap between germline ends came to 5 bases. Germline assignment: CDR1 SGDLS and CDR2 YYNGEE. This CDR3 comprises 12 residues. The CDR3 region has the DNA TGTGCCAGCAGCGTAACTGGAGAGACCCAGTACTTC. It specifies CASSVTGETQYF.

The CDR3 sequence: CASSHRQYYGYTF. The CDR3 nucleotides read TGTGCCAGCAGCCACCGACAATACTATGGCTACACCTTC. This chain connects TRBV6-6 to TRBJ1-2; no clear D. V was clipped by 6 bases and J by 3 bases, with 11 bases between them. There are 13 residues in the CDR3. Germline V gene lookup returns CDR1 MNHNY and CDR2 SVGAGI (reference sequence).

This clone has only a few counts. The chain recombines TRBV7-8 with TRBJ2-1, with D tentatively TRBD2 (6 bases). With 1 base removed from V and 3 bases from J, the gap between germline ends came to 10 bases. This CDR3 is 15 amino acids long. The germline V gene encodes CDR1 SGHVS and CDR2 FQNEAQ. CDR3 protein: CASSLVGDFYNEQFF. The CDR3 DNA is TGTGCCAGCAGCTTAGTTGGGGACTTCTACAATGAGCAGTTCTTC.

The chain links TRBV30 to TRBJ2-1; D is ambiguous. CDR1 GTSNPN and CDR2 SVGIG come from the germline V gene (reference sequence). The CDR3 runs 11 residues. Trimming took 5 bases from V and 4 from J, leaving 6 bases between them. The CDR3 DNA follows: TGTGCCTGGGTGGCGTACAATGAGCAGTTCTTC. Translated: CAWVAYNEQFF.

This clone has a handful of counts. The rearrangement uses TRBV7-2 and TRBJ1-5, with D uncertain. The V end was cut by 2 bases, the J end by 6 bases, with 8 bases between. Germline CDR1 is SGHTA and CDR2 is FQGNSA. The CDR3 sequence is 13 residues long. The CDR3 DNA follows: TGTGCCAGCAGCTTATATAAGCGTCAGCCCCAGCATTTT. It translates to CASSLYKRQPQHF.

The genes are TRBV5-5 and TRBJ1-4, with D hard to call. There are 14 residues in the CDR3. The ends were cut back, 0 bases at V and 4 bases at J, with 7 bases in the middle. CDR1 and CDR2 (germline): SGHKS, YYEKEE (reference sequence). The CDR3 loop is CASSLVPGNEKLFF. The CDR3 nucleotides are TGTGCCAGCAGCTTGGTGCCTGGTAATGAAAAACTGTTTTTT.

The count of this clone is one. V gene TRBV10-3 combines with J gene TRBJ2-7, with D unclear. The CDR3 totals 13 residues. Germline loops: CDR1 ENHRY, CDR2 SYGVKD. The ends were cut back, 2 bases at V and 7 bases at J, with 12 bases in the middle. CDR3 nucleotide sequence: TGTGCCATCAGTGAGAAGGGTTTGAATGAGCAGTACTTC. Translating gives CAISEKGLNEQYF.

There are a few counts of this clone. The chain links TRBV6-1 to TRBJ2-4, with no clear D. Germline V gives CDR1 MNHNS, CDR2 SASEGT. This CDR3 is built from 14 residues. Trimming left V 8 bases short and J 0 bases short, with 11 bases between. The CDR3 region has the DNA TGTGCCAGCTGTCAGGTCCTAGCCAAAAACATTCAGTACTTC. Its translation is CASCQVLAKNIQYF.

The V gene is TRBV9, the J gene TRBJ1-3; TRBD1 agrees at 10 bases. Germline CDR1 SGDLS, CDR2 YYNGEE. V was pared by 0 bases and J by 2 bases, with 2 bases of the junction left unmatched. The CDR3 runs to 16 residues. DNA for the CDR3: TGTGCCAGCAGCGTAGGCGGGACAGGGGCTGGAAACACCATATATTTT. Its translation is CASSVGGTGAGNTIYF. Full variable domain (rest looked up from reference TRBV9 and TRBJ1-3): DSGVTQTPKHLITATGQRVTLRCSPRSGDLSVYWYQQSLDQGLQFLIQYYNGEERAKGNILERFSAQQFPDLHSELNLSSLELGDSALYFCASSVGGTGAGNTIYFGEGSWLTVV.

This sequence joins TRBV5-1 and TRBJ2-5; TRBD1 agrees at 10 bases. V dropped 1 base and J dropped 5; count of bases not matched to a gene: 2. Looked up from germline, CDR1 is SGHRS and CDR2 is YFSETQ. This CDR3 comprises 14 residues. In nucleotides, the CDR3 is TGCGCCAGCAGCTTGCGACAGGGGGCCGAGACCCAGTACTTC. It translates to CASSLRQGAETQYF.

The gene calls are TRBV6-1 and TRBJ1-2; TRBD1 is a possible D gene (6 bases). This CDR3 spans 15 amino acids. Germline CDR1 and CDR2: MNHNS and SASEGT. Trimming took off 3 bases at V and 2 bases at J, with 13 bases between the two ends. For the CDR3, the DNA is TGTGCCAGCAGTGACACCAGGGGAGGAAACTATGGCTACACCTTC. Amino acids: CASSDTRGGNYGYTF.

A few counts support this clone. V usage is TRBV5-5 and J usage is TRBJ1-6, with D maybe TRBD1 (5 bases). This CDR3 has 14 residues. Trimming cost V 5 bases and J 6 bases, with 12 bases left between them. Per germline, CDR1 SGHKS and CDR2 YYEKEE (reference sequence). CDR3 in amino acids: CASRAGTANSPLHF. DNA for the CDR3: TGTGCCAGCAGAGCTGGGACCGCTAATTCACCCCTCCACTTT.

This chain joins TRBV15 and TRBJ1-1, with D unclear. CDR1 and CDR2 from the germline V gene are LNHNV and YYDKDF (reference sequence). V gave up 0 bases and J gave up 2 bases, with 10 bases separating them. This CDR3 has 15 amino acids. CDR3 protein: CATSRDGWPNTEAFF. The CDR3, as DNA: TGTGCCACCAGCAGAGATGGTTGGCCAAACACTGAAGCTTTCTTT.

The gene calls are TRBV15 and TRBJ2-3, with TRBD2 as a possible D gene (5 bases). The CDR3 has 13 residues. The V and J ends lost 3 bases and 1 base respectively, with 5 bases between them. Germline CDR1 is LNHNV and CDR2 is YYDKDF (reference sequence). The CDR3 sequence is CATSRGGTDTQYF. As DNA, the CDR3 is TGTGCCACCAGCAGGGGAGGCACAGATACGCAGTATTTT.